A selection of T cell receptor beta chains follows, all from one sample in a study of spatial heterogeneity in lung cancer. TCRdb fed the 5' RACE reads into MiXCR, producing one record per CDR3 protein. The data show 20,000 to 25,000 distinct CDR3 sequences, 3.5% to 5.5% seen once. The input for sequencing was PBMCs, taken at surgery. Receptors originate from a male donor with early-stage non-small cell lung cancer. Each CDR3 is given with its conserved first and last residue. D genes are given only for firm matches. Part of the rows lack a size; the others show once, few, many or a class for expanded clones.

D	V	J	size	CDR3	DNA
TRBD2	TRBV18	TRBJ2-3	many	CASSRTGGRPDTQYF	TGTGCCAGCTCACGTACTGGCGGGAGACCAGATACGCAGTATTTT
NA	TRBV27	TRBJ2-1	many	CASSFGLVNEQFF	TGTGCCAGCAGTTTTGGGCTAGTCAATGAGCAGTTCTTC
NA	TRBV14	TRBJ2-7	many	CASSPLFSRGSSYEQYF	TGTGCCAGCAGCCCACTCTTTTCTCGGGGGTCGTCCTACGAGCAGTACTTC
NA	TRBV7-2	TRBJ2-7	many	CASSSAEGEQYF	TGTGCCAGCAGCTCAGCCGAGGGCGAGCAGTACTTC
NA	TRBV6-6	TRBJ1-4	many	CASRRPGSNEKLFF	TGTGCCAGCAGAAGGCCCGGGTCTAATGAAAAACTGTTTTTT
NA	TRBV29-1	TRBJ1-2	many	CSVEVPPDGYTF	TGCAGCGTTGAAGTGCCCCCGGATGGCTACACCTTC
TRBD1	TRBV6-2/TRBV6-3	TRBJ1-1	many	CASSYLSGTGMNTEAFF	TGTGCCAGCAGTTACCTGTCCGGGACAGGGATGAACACTGAAGCTTTCTTT
TRBD2	TRBV6-5	TRBJ2-4	many	CASSPGTRGHIQYF	TGTGCCAGCAGTCCCGGGACTAGAGGGCACATTCAGTACTTC
NA	TRBV6-1	TRBJ1-5	few	CASRGGGFSNQPQHF	TGTGCCAGCAGGGGGGGAGGGTTCAGCAATCAGCCCCAGCATTTT
TRBD1	TRBV6-5	TRBJ1-2	few	CASSYPGGLEGYTF	TGTGCCAGCAGTTACCCAGGGGGCCTGGAGGGCTACACCTTC
TRBD1	TRBV29-1	TRBJ1-4	many	CSVEIGTGFNEKLFF	TGCAGCGTTGAAATAGGGACAGGATTTAATGAAAAACTGTTTTTT
TRBD1	TRBV11-2	TRBJ2-3	many	CASRPGQNTDTQYF	TGTGCCAGCAGACCGGGACAGAATACAGATACGCAGTATTTT
TRBD1	TRBV6-4	TRBJ2-1	many	CASSAGQGAEQFF	TGTGCCAGCAGTGCCGGACAGGGGGCCGAGCAGTTCTTC
NA	TRBV28	TRBJ2-7	many	CASSSPRASEQYF	TGTGCCAGCAGTTCCCCTCGGGCCTCCGAGCAGTACTTC
TRBD1	TRBV19	TRBJ1-4	many	CASRDRVAKLFF	TGTGCCAGCCGGGACAGGGTGGCAAAACTGTTTTTT
TRBD2	TRBV2	TRBJ2-1	many	CASRELAGGYNEQFF	TGTGCCAGCAGGGAACTAGCGGGAGGGTACAATGAGCAGTTCTTC
NA	TRBV6-2/TRBV6-3	TRBJ2-4	medium-sized	CASSYSGDIQYF	TGTGCCAGCAGTTACTCAGGGGACATTCAGTACTTC
NA	TRBV12-3/TRBV12-4	TRBJ2-2	NA	CASSGAGQNTGELFF	TGTGCCAGCAGTGGCGCGGGACAGAACACCGGGGAGCTGTTTTTT
NA	TRBV23-1	TRBJ2-1	many	CASPSAHEQFF	TGCGCCAGCCCCTCAGCCCATGAGCAGTTCTTC
NA	TRBV7-2	TRBJ2-5	many	CASSLDRTAYQETQYF	TGTGCCAGCAGCTTAGATCGGACAGCGTACCAAGAGACCCAGTACTTC
TRBD1	TRBV2	TRBJ2-7	once	CASKGQGTSYEQYF	TGTGCCAGCAAAGGACAGGGGACCTCCTACGAGCAGTACTTC
NA	TRBV11-2	TRBJ2-5	many	CASSLEVGYGRNRPQYF	TGTGCCAGCAGCTTAGAAGTGGGGTATGGCCGGAATCGGCCCCAGTACTTC
TRBD1	TRBV27	TRBJ2-3	NA	CASSSGQGRDTQYF	TGTGCCAGCAGTTCCGGACAGGGGAGAGATACGCAGTATTTT
NA	TRBV9	TRBJ2-2	many	CASRRGERGAGELFF	TGTGCCAGCAGGAGGGGTGAACGGGGAGCCGGGGAGCTGTTTTTT
NA	TRBV10-3	TRBJ1-3	few	CAISGFGGSGNTIYF	TGTGCCATCAGTGGATTTGGGGGCTCTGGAAACACCATATATTTT
NA	TRBV19	TRBJ1-2	many	CASTLYEGGGYGYTF	TGTGCCAGTACCCTATACGAGGGAGGGGGCTATGGCTACACCTTC
NA	TRBV7-2	TRBJ2-1	many	CASSLSVHSPGDNEQFF	TGTGCCAGCAGCTTATCGGTCCACAGCCCTGGGGACAATGAGCAGTTCTTC
TRBD1	TRBV5-6	TRBJ1-5	many	CASSRTRDRVGDQPQHF	TGTGCCAGCAGCAGAACCCGGGACAGGGTGGGGGATCAGCCCCAGCATTTT
TRBD1	TRBV6-6	TRBJ1-6	many	CASRPRQGGKSPLHF	TGTGCCAGCAGGCCTAGACAGGGCGGCAAGTCACCCCTCCACTTT
TRBD2	TRBV28	TRBJ2-7	many	CASQREREMGQYF	TGTGCCAGCCAAAGGGAGCGGGAAATGGGGCAGTACTTC
TRBD1	TRBV7-8	TRBJ2-2	many	CASSRQGVMNTGELFF	TGTGCCAGCAGCCGACAGGGTGTCATGAACACCGGGGAGCTGTTTTTT
TRBD2	TRBV15	TRBJ2-3	medium-sized	CATSTGLAGGSSGGTDTQYF	TGTGCCACCAGCACTGGACTAGCGGGGGGAAGCTCCGGCGGCACAGATACGCAGTATTTT
NA	TRBV6-2/TRBV6-3	TRBJ2-6	many	CASSSAAGANVLTF	TGTGCCAGCAGTAGCGCTGCGGGGGCCAACGTCCTGACTTTC
NA	TRBV20-1	TRBJ1-5	many	CSARDVKGSNQPQHF	TGCAGTGCTAGAGATGTGAAGGGGAGCAATCAGCCCCAGCATTTT
NA	TRBV19	TRBJ1-4	many	CASSSGTYNEKLFF	TGTGCCAGTAGCTCGGGGACGTACAATGAAAAACTGTTTTTT
NA	TRBV12-3/TRBV12-4	TRBJ2-7	many	CASSLAPGPQAPTGPQGPYEQYF	TGTGCCAGCAGCCTCGCCCCGGGTCCTCAAGCCCCTACGGGGCCTCAAGGCCCCTACGAGCAGTACTTC
NA	TRBV7-2	TRBJ2-5	many	CASSLVWGHGETQYF	TGTGCCAGCAGCTTAGTTTGGGGTCATGGGGAGACCCAGTACTTC
TRBD1	TRBV6-2/TRBV6-3	TRBJ2-7	many	CASSSRDRGKDEQYF	TGTGCCAGCAGTTCACGGGACAGGGGAAAAGACGAGCAGTACTTC
NA	TRBV7-8	TRBJ2-1	few	CASSVGGSHNEQFF	TGTGCCAGCAGCGTTGGGGGCAGTCACAATGAGCAGTTCTTC
NA	TRBV11-3	TRBJ2-1	many	CASSSDIGGNEQFF	TGTGCCAGCAGCTCAGATATCGGGGGCAATGAGCAGTTCTTC
NA	TRBV30	TRBJ2-1	many	CAWMGLRGARSNEQFF	TGTGCCTGGATGGGTCTTCGGGGGGCGCGTTCCAATGAGCAGTTCTTC
NA	TRBV28	TRBJ2-7	many	CASSFRVSYEQYF	TGTGCCAGCAGTTTCCGGGTGTCCTACGAGCAGTACTTC
NA	TRBV7-2	TRBJ2-7	many	CASSLGAYEQYF	TGTGCCAGCAGTCTAGGGGCCTACGAGCAGTACTTC
TRBD1	TRBV3-1	TRBJ2-2	NA	CASSYPGQGTGELFF	TGTGCCAGCAGCTACCCGGGACAGGGCACCGGGGAGCTGTTTTTT